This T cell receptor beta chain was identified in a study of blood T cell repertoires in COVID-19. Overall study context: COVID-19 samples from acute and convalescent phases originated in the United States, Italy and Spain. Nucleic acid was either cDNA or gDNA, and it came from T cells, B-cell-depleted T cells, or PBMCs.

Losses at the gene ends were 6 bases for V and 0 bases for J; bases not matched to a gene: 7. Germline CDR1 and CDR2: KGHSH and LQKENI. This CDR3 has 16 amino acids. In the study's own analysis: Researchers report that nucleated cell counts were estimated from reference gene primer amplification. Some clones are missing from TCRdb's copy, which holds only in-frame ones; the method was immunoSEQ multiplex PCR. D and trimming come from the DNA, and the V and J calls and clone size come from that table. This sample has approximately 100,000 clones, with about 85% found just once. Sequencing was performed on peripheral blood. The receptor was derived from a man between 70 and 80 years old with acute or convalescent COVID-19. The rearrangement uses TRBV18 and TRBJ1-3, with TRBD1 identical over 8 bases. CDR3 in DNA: TGTGCCAGCTCCGCGGACAGGGACCGCTCTGGAAACACCATATATTTT. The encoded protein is CASSADRDRSGNTIYF.